Detailed here is one T cell receptor (beta chain). These data are taken from a study of cytomegalovirus exposure and HLA in healthy donors. This CDR3 comprises 13 residues. In germline, CDR1 is SGHTA, CDR2 FQGNSA. Trimming pared 2 bases from V and 1 base from J, leaving 6 bases between. PCR was performed using 60 Vbeta and 13 Jbeta primers. Clones were sequenced by immunoSEQ multiplex PCR, and TCRdb holds only the in-frame ones, with some missing. The sample holds about 120,000 clones, less than 65% seen once. The receptor was derived from a man aged 40-50 years in good health and CMV-seropositive. The sequenced sample consisted of PBMCs. The chain uses TRBV7-2 and TRBJ2-7; D unresolved. This CDR3 reads CASSLQISYEQYF. CDR3 bases: TGTGCCAGCAGCTTACAGATTTCCTACGAGCAGTACTTC. Using reference TRBV7-2 and TRBJ2-7 for the parts outside the CDR3, the full variable domain is GAGVSQSPSNKVTEKGKDVELRCDPISGHTALYWYRQSLGQGLEFLIYFQGNSAPDKSGLPSDRFSAERTGGSVSTLTIQRTQQEDSAVYLCASSLQISYEQYFGPGTRLTVT.